This TCR beta chain was profiled in a study of blood T cells in healthy people across ages. Trimming took 3 bases from V and 8 from J, leaving 22 bases between them. The CDR3 spans 16 residues. Germline loops: CDR1 MNHEY, CDR2 SMNVEV (reference sequence). The authors ran a second PCR of about 6 to 12 cycles using a sample-barcoded 5' primer and a J-beta primer mix. TCRdb re-called the 5' RACE reads with MiXCR, one entry per CDR3 protein. The table includes approximately 800,000 distinct CDR3 sequences, 25% to 30% detected once. These data were likewise used in another study, on T cells of mothers and their children.

The sample taken for sequencing was blood. The chain links TRBV27 to TRBJ1-1; D is uncertain. The TCR comes from a boy between 10 and 17 years old in good health. The CDR3 nucleotides read TGTGCCAGCAGTTTGGGCCTTCACAACGGGGTTGACGAAGCTTTCTTT. Residues: CASSLGLHNGVDEAFF.